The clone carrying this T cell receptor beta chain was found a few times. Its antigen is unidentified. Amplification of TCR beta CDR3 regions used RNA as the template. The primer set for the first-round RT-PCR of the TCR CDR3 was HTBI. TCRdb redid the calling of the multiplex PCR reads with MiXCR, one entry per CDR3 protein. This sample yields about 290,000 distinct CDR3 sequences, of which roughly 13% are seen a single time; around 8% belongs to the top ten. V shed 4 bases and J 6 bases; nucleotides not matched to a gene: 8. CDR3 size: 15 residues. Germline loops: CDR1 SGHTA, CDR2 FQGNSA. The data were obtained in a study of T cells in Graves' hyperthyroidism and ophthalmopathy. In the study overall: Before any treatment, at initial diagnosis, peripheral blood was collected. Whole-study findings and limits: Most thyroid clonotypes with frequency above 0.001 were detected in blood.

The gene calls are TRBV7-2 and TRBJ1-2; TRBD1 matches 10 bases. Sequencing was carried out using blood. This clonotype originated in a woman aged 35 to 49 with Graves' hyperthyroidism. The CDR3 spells CASSSWDGTGDGYTF. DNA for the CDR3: TGTGCCAGCAGCTCGTGGGATGGGACAGGGGATGGCTACACCTTC.